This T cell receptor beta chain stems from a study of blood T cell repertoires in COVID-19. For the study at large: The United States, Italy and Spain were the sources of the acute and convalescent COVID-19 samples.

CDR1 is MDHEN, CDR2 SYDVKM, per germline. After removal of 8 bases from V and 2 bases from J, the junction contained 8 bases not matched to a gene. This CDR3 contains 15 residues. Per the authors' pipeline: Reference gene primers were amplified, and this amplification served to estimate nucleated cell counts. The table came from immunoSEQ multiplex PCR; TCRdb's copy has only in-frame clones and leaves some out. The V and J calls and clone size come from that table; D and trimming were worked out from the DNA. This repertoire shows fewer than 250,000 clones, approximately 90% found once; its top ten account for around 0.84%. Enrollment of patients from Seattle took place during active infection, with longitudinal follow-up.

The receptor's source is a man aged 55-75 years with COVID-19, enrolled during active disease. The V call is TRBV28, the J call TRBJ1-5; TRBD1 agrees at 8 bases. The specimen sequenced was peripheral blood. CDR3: CASHPGGIGNQPQHF. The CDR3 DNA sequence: TGTGCCAGCCACCCAGGGGGCATTGGCAATCAGCCCCAGCATTTT. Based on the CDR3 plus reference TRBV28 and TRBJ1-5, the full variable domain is DVKVTQSSRYLVKRTGEKVFLECVQDMDHENMFWYRQDPGLGLRLIYFSYDVKMKEKGDIPEGYSVSREKKERFSLILESASTNQTSMYLCASHPGGIGNQPQHFGDGTRLSIL.